This T cell receptor beta chain originates from a study of cytomegalovirus exposure and HLA in healthy donors. CDR1 and CDR2 (germline): PRHDT, FYEKMQ (reference sequence). CDR3 length: 13 amino acids. Germline trimming cut 10 bases from V and 7 bases from J; bases unmatched to any gene: 8. It was with 60 Vbeta and 13 Jbeta primers that the PCR ran. Some clones are missing from TCRdb's copy, which holds only in-frame ones; the method was immunoSEQ multiplex PCR. The sample has 100,000 or so clones, 78% seen once; the top ten hold around 4.6%. Regarding this clone: The antigen remains undetermined.

Regarding the study as a whole: A link between a missense DCLRE1C variant and TCR beta V- and J-gene trimming emerged from a later analysis.

This receptor was identified in a woman in her forties in good health and CMV-seropositive. The chain carries TRBV13 and TRBJ2-7; 12 nucleotides agree with TRBD2. The sample taken for sequencing was PBMCs. The CDR3 region has the DNA TGTGCCACCCTACTAGCGGGAGGTCAAGAGCAGTACTTC. Its translation is CATLLAGGQEQYF.